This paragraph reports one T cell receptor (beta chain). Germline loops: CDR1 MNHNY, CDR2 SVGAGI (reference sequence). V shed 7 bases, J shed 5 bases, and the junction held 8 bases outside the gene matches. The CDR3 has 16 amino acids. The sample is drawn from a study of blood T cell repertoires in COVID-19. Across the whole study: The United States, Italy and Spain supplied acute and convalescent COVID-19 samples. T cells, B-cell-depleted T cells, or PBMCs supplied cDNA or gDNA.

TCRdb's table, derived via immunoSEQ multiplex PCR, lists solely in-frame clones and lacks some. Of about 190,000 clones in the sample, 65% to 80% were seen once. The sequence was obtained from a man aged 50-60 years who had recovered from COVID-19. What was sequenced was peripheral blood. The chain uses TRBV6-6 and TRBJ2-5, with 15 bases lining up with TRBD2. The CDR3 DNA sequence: TGTGCCAGCATACTTGGGACTAGCGGGAGGAGGGAGACCCAGTACTTC. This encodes CASILGTSGRRETQYF.